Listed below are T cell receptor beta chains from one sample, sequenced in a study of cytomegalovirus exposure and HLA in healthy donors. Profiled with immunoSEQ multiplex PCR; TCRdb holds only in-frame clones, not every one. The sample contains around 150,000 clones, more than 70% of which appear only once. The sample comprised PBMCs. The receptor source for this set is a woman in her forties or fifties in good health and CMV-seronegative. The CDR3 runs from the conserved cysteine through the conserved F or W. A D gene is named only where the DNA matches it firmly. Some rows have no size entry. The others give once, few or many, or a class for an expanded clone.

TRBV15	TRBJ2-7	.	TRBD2	TGTGCCACCAGCGCGTTTGCTAGCGGGGACGAGCAGTACTTC	CATSAFASGDEQYF
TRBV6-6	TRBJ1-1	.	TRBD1	TGTGCCAGCAGTCGGGACAGGGAGGACACTGAAGCTTTCTTT	CASSRDREDTEAFF
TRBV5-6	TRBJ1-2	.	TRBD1	TGTGCCAGCAGTAAGGACAGGGGGCTTGGCTACACCTTC	CASSKDRGLGYTF
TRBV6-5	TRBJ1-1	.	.	TGTGCCAGCCATGGGGGCAGTCGTGAAGCTTTCTTT	CASHGGSREAFF
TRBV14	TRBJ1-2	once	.	TGTGCCAGCAGCCAAGGGCAGAACTATGGCTACACCTTC	CASSQGQNYGYTF
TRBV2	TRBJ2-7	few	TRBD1	TGTGCCAGCAGTCTCAGGTGGGGACAGGGATACGAGCAGTACTTC	CASSLRWGQGYEQYF
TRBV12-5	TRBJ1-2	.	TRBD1	TGTGCTAGCCAAGGGGTTGGATCTGGACAGGTCTATGGCTACACCTTC	CASQGVGSGQVYGYTF
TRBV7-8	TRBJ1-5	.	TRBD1	TGTGCCAGCAGCTTATCGGACAGGGAAGGGTTTCAGCCCCAGCATTTT	CASSLSDREGFQPQHF
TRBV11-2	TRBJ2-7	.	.	TGTGCCAGCAGCTTAGTCGGCTACGAGCAGTACTTC	CASSLVGYEQYF
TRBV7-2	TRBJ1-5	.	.	TGTGCCAGCAGAGGGGGTGGCGGCAATCAGCCCCAGCATTTT	CASRGGGGNQPQHF
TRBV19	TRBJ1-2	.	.	TGTGCCAGTAGTATCAGTCCCGGGGGGAACTATGGCTACACCTTC	CASSISPGGNYGYTF
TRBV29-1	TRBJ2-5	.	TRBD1	TGCAGCGTTGAAGAGGGACAGGGTGGAGAGACCCAGTACTTC	CSVEEGQGGETQYF
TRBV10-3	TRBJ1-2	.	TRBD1	TGTGCCATCAGTGCGAATAACAGGGGGCGCGACTATGGCTACACCTTC	CAISANNRGRDYGYTF
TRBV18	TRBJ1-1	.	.	TGTGCCAGCTCACCAGGACAGTTGAACACTGAAGCTTTCTTT	CASSPGQLNTEAFF
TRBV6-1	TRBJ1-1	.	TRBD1	TGTGCCAGCAGTGATCCGGGACAGCCCATGAACACTGAAGCTTTCTTT	CASSDPGQPMNTEAFF
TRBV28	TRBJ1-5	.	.	TGTGCCAGCAGCTCGGTCGGGAGCAATCAGCCCCAGCATTTT	CASSSVGSNQPQHF
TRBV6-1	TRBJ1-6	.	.	TGTGCCAGCAGTGAGGTGGCAGGTCCCCACTTT	CASSEVAGPHF
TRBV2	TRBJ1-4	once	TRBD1	TGTGCCAGCAACGGACAGGAGAATGAAAAACTGTTTTTT	CASNGQENEKLFF
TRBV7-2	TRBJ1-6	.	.	TGTGCCAGCAGCTTTCGGTTGGTTGATTCACCCCTCCACTTT	CASSFRLVDSPLHF
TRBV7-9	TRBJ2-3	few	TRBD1	TGTTCCAGCAGCTTAGGACAGGGGGAGACAGATACGCAGTATTTT	CSSSLGQGETDTQYF
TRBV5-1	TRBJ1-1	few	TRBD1	TGCGCCAGCAGCCAGGGACAGGGAGGCACTGAAGCTTTCTTT	CASSQGQGGTEAFF
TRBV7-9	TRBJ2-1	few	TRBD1	TGTGCCAGCAGCGCCCGGACAGGGTCCTCCTACAATGAGCAGTTCTTC	CASSARTGSSYNEQFF
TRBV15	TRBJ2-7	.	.	TGTGCCACCAGCAGAGATCGGTACGAGCAGTACTTC	CATSRDRYEQYF
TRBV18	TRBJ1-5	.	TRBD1	TGTGCCAGCTCACCAAGACAGGGGATCCATCAGCCCCAGCATTTT	CASSPRQGIHQPQHF
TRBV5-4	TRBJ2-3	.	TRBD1	TGTGCCAGCAGCCCCAAGGACAGGGGAGCAGATACGCAGTATTTT	CASSPKDRGADTQYF
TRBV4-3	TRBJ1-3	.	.	TGCGCCAGCAGCCAAGTCCCCGTAACGGGAAGAATGGGAGGAAACACCATATATTTT	CASSQVPVTGRMGGNTIYF
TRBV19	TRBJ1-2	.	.	TGTGCCAGTAGTATAAGCGGAAACTATGGCTACACCTTC	CASSISGNYGYTF
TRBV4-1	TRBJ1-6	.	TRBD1	TGCGCCAGCAGCCAAGTTCCGGGACAGGGAGACTCCTATAATTCACCCCTCCACTTT	CASSQVPGQGDSYNSPLHF
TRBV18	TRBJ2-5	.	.	TGTGCCAGCTCACCATTAACTATTCAAGAGACCCAGTACTTC	CASSPLTIQETQYF
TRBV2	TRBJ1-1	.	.	TGTGCCAGCAGTGAACGGAACACTGAAGCTTTCTTT	CASSERNTEAFF
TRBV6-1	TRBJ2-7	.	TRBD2	TGTGCCAGCAGCGAGACTAGCACTTGGGGCTACGAGCAGTACTTC	CASSETSTWGYEQYF
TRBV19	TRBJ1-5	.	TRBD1	TGTGCCAGTAGTATAGGCGCAGGGGGGAGGAATCAGCCCCAGCATTTT	CASSIGAGGRNQPQHF
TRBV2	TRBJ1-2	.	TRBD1	TGTGCCAGCAGTGTGGACAGGGCCTACGGCTACACCTTC	CASSVDRAYGYTF
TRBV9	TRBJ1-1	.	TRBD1	TGTGCCAGCAGCGACCGGGACAGGGACCCTAACACTGAAGCTTTCTTT	CASSDRDRDPNTEAFF
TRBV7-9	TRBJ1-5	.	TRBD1	TGTGCCAGCAGCCGTGACAGGGGCCAGCCCCAGCATTTT	CASSRDRGQPQHF
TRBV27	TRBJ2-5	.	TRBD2	TGTGCCAGCAGTTTATATAGCGGGGGACCTGAGACCCAGTACTTC	CASSLYSGGPETQYF
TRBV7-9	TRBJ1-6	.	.	TGTGCCAGCAGCTCGCCAGGGGTATACAATTCACCCCTCCACTTT	CASSSPGVYNSPLHF
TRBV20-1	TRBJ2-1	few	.	TGCAGTGCGGTACACGGGGATGAGCAGTTCTTC	CSAVHGDEQFF
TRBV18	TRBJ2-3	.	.	TGTGCCAGCTCACCATCCCGCAGATTCACAGATACGCAGTATTTT	CASSPSRRFTDTQYF
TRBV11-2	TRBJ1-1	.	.	TGTGCCAGCAGCTTAGCGGGTGACGCTGAAGCTTTCTTT	CASSLAGDAEAFF
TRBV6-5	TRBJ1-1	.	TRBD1	TGTGCCAGCAGTTACGCGGTTCCAGGGGGCCGGGCTTTCTTT	CASSYAVPGGRAFF
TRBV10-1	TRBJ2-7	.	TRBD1	TGCGCCAGCACCTCTAAGGACAGGAATGGCCACGAGCAGTACTTC	CASTSKDRNGHEQYF
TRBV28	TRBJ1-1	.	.	TGTGCCACTCTCAGGCAAACTGAAGCTTTCTTT	CATLRQTEAFF
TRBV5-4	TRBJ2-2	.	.	TGTGCCAGCAGCTTTCTGGACGGGGTTAACACCGGGGAGCTGTTTTTT	CASSFLDGVNTGELFF
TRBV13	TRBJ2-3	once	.	TGTGCCAGCAGCTTAGTCTCCGGGTTTGCAGATACGCAGTATTTT	CASSLVSGFADTQYF
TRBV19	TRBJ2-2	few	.	TGTGCCAGTAGCGATACAGGGAGCACCGGGGAGCTGTTTTTT	CASSDTGSTGELFF
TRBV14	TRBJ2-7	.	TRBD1	TGTGCCAGCAGTCGTATTCCGGGACAGCAAACCTACGAGCAGTACTTC	CASSRIPGQQTYEQYF
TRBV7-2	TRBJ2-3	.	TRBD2	TGTGCCAGCAGCTGGGGGCGGGGGGGCACAGATACGCAGTATTTT	CASSWGRGGTDTQYF
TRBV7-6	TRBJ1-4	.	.	TGTGCCAGCAGCTTATGGGAGATCCGTAATGAAAAACTGTTTTTT	CASSLWEIRNEKLFF
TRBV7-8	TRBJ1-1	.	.	TGTGCCAGCAGCTTGGGCAGGGGTCAGAACACTGAAGCTTTCTTT	CASSLGRGQNTEAFF
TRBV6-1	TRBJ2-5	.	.	TGTGCCAGCAGTGAATCGGGGACTGAAGAGACCCAGTACTTC	CASSESGTEETQYF
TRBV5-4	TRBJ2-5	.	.	TGTGCCAGCAGCTTTAACAGATACCAAGAGACCCAGTACTTC	CASSFNRYQETQYF
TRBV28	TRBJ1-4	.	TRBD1	TGTGCCAGCAGCCTAATTGGACAGGGGGAGGAAAAACTGTTTTTT	CASSLIGQGEEKLFF
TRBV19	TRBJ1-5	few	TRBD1	TGTGCCAGTAGTATAGAAGGACAGGGAGGCAATCAGCCCCAGCATTTT	CASSIEGQGGNQPQHF
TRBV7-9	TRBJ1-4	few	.	TGTGCCAGCAGCTACTCCGGGACTTATGAAAAACTGTTTTTT	CASSYSGTYEKLFF
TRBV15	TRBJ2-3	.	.	TGTGCCACCAGCAGAGCACCGGGACAAAGCACAGATACGCAGTATTTT	CATSRAPGQSTDTQYF
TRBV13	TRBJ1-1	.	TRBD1	TGTGCCAGCAGACTGACAACAGGGGGCGCGGTGAACACTGAAGCTTTCTTT	CASRLTTGGAVNTEAFF
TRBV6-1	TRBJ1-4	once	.	TGTGCCAGCAGAAATCGCCAGGGCTCAGGAGAAAAACTGTTTTTT	CASRNRQGSGEKLFF
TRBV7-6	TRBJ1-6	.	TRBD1	TGTGCCAGCAGCCGCCTTCCAGGGGGGAATTCACCCCTCCACTTT	CASSRLPGGNSPLHF